This entry lists 27 T cell receptor beta chains sequenced from one sample in a study of blood T cell repertoires in COVID-19. TCRdb's copy holds only in-frame clones and misses some; the assay was immunoSEQ multiplex PCR. This sample has some 30,000 clones, with about 87% found just once. The sample taken for sequencing was peripheral blood. The source is a human donor in a cohort sampled during active COVID-19.

The J gene is TRBJ1-2, the V gene TRBV4-3; maybe TRBD1 (6 bases). Germline V CDR1 and CDR2: LGHNA, YSLEER. The CDR3 spans 13 residues. The V end was cut by 1 base, the J end by 6 bases, with 9 bases between. Written as DNA, the CDR3 is TGCGCCAGCAGCCAAGGGACAGCCAATGGCTACACCTTC. The encoded protein is CASSQGTANGYTF.

The V call is TRBV2, the J call TRBJ2-6; TRBD2 matches at 7 bases. The CDR3 is made up of 13 amino acids. CDR1 SNHLY and CDR2 FYNNEI come from the germline V gene. The CDR3 reads CAGAGPGANVLTF. The CDR3 coding sequence is TGTGCGGGAGCGGGGCCTGGGGCCAACGTCCTGACTTTC.

There are a few counts of this clone. This chain links TRBV5-1 with TRBJ2-2, with a possible D match to TRBD2 (6 bases). V lost 4 bases and J lost 5, with 12 bases in between. This CDR3 spans 14 amino acids. CDR1 SGHRS and CDR2 YFSETQ come from the germline V gene. CDR3 DNA sequence: TGCGCCAGCAGCCTATCGGGGGTAACCGGGGAGCTGTTTTTT. It is translated as CASSLSGVTGELFF.

This sequence joins TRBV10-3 and TRBJ2-1, with 7 bases identical to TRBD2. V gave up 6 bases and J gave up 5 bases; unmatched junction bases: 7. The CDR3 sequence is 14 residues long. The germline V gene has CDR1 ENHRY and CDR2 SYGVKD. The CDR3 reads CAIRIGTINNEQFF. The CDR3 DNA follows: TGTGCCATCAGAATCGGGACTATCAACAATGAGCAGTTCTTC.

This clone was observed once. This rearrangement joins TRBV11-1 to TRBJ2-7; 12 bases line up with TRBD1. The CDR3 spans 15 residues. V dropped 7 bases and J dropped 1; count of bases not matched to a gene: 5. Germline loops: CDR1 SGHAT, CDR2 FQDESV (reference sequence). CDR3 residues: CASTPGQGASYEQYF. The DNA for the CDR3 is TGTGCCAGCACCCCGGGACAGGGGGCTTCCTACGAGCAGTACTTC. Full variable domain (missing parts from reference TRBV11-1 and TRBJ2-7): EAEVAQSPRYKITEKSQAVAFWCDPISGHATLYWYRQILGQGPELLVQFQDESVVDDSQLPKDRFSAERLKGVDSTLKIQPAELGDSAMYLCASTPGQGASYEQYFGPGTRLTVT.

The V gene is TRBV2, the J gene TRBJ2-2, with TRBD2 as a possible D gene (5 bases). The CDR3 runs to 14 residues. Germline lookup yields CDR1 SNHLY and CDR2 FYNNEI. With 4 bases removed from V and 6 bases from J, the gap between germline ends came to 12 bases. The chain's CDR3 is CASSARTLSGELFF. Here the CDR3 DNA reads TGTGCCAGCAGTGCAAGGACTTTATCCGGGGAGCTGTTTTTT.

The CDR3 nucleotides read TGCAGCGTCGGACAGGGGTACGGTGGCTACACCTTC. This encodes CSVGQGYGGYTF. V and J are TRBV29-1 and TRBJ1-2; 9 nucleotides agree with TRBD1. V trimming: 6 bases; J trimming: 7 bases; junction bases outside the gene matches: 6. The CDR3 extends over 12 amino acids. The germline gives CDR1 SQVTM, CDR2 ANQGSEA.

The J gene is TRBJ1-6, the V gene TRBV4-2, with 7 bases identical to TRBD1. The J segment lost 0 bases and the V segment lost 0 bases, leaving 5 bases of the junction unmatched. From germline, CDR1 is LGHNA and CDR2 YNFKEQ. The CDR3 contains 18 residues. The CDR3 loop reads CASSQDAGGFSYNSPLHF. The CDR3 nucleotides are TGTGCCAGCAGCCAAGATGCAGGGGGTTTCTCCTATAATTCACCCCTCCACTTT.

The chain joins TRBV5-1 to TRBJ2-1; TRBD1 matches 7 bases. The CDR3 loop spans 15 amino acids. J was trimmed by 8 bases and V by 1 base; bases with no gene match: 9. Germline loops: CDR1 SGHRS, CDR2 YFSETQ. The CDR3 here is CASSLMAGGLYEQFF. CDR3 nucleotides: TGCGCCAGCAGCTTGATGGCAGGGGGATTGTATGAGCAGTTCTTC.

This chain uses TRBV7-2 with TRBJ2-5; 7 nucleotides agree with TRBD2. CDR3 size: 14 residues. The germline V gene encodes CDR1 SGHTA and CDR2 FQGNSA. The junction had 6 bases not matched to a gene; V was cut back by 3 bases and J by 5 bases. The CDR3, as DNA: TGTGCCAGCAGCTTCGGGGGAGGGACGGAGACCCAGTACTTC. Its protein product is CASSFGGGTETQYF.

The genes are TRBV9 and TRBJ2-1; D might be TRBD2 (6 bases). V lost 0 bases, J lost 0 bases, and 7 bases lay in between. The CDR3 covers 15 residues. Germline V CDR1 and CDR2: SGDLS, YYNGEE. Written as DNA, the CDR3 is TGTGCCAGCAGCGTAGTCGGGAGCTCCTACAATGAGCAGTTCTTC. It translates to CASSVVGSSYNEQFF.

This rearrangement joins TRBV24-1 to TRBJ2-5; 8 nucleotides match TRBD1. The V gene's germline CDR1 is KGHDR and CDR2 SFDVKD. V lost 7 bases to trimming and J lost 4 bases; unmatched junction nucleotides: 7. The CDR3 has 14 residues. The CDR3 loop reads CATSAGQVGETQYF. The DNA of the CDR3 is TGTGCCACCAGCGCGGGACAGGTTGGAGAGACCCAGTACTTC.

J is TRBJ1-1 and V is TRBV7-9; no firm D call. CDR1 and CDR2 (germline): SEHNR, FQNEAQ (reference sequence). The CDR3 extends over 12 amino acids. V was trimmed by 6 bases and J by 1 base, leaving 6 bases between them. The CDR3 sequence is CASRRENTEAFF. Here the CDR3 DNA reads TGTGCCAGCAGGCGGGAGAACACTGAAGCTTTCTTT.

This chain links TRBV6-2 or TRBV6-3 with TRBJ2-7; perhaps TRBD2 as D (5 bases). V was clipped by 6 bases and J by 5 bases, with 8 bases between them. Per germline, CDR1 MNHEY and CDR2 SVGEGT. This CDR3 region has 11 residues. The CDR3 loop reads CASSPRDEQYF. The CDR3 DNA follows: TGTGCCAGCAGCCCGAGGGACGAGCAGTACTTC.

This chain uses TRBV19 with TRBJ2-2, with TRBD1 matching 9 bases. The V gene end was trimmed by 5 bases and the J gene end by 4 bases; junction bases not matched to a gene: 5. This CDR3 has 15 residues. Germline V gene lookup returns CDR1 LNHDA and CDR2 SQIVND (reference sequence). This CDR3 is CASSVTGGGTGELFF. The CDR3 coding sequence is TGTGCCAGTAGTGTAACAGGGGGCGGCACCGGGGAGCTGTTTTTT. Filled out from reference TRBV19 and TRBJ2-2, the complete variable domain reads DGGITQSPKYLFRKEGQNVTLSCEQNLNHDAMYWYRQDPGQGLRLIYYSQIVNDFQKGDIAEGYSVSREKKESFPLTVTSAQKNPTAFYLCASSVTGGGTGELFFGEGSRLTVL.

The chain links TRBV5-5 to TRBJ2-3; 7 bases agree with TRBD1. Per germline, CDR1 SGHKS and CDR2 YYEKEE (reference sequence). This CDR3 is 14 amino acids long. V trimming: 4 bases; J trimming: 2 bases; junction bases outside the gene matches: 4. As DNA, the CDR3 is TGTGCCAGCAGCCGGGACAGTTACACAGATACGCAGTATTTT. Its protein is CASSRDSYTDTQYF.

This clone was observed once. This chain uses TRBV19 with TRBJ1-1, with TRBD1 identical over 9 bases. J lost 6 bases, V lost 3 bases, and 17 bases had no gene match. CDR1 LNHDA and CDR2 SQIVND come from the germline V gene (reference sequence). This CDR3 spans 18 amino acids. The CDR3: CASSIAPGQGTVRAEAFF. The CDR3 DNA follows: TGTGCCAGTAGTATTGCCCCGGGACAGGGCACGGTTCGCGCTGAAGCTTTCTTT.

The chain combines TRBV2 with TRBJ1-2; a possible D gene is TRBD1 (6 bases). Trimming took 6 bases from V and 5 from J, leaving 13 bases between them. The CDR3 sequence is 13 residues long. Per germline, CDR1 SNHLY and CDR2 FYNNEI. The CDR3, as DNA: TGTGCCAGCAGCCTACAGGGTTCGTATGGCTACACCTTC. It codes for CASSLQGSYGYTF. Together with reference TRBV2 and TRBJ1-2, the CDR3 gives the full variable domain: EPEVTQTPSHQVTQMGQEVILRCVPISNHLYFYWYRQILGQKVEFLVSFYNNEISEKSEIFDDQFSVERPDGSNFTLKIRSTKLEDSAMYFCASSLQGSYGYTFGSGTRLTVV.

J is TRBJ2-7 and V is TRBV29-1, with 7 nucleotides matching TRBD2. V lost 7 bases to trimming and J lost 3 bases; unmatched junction nucleotides: 3. Germline loops: CDR1 SQVTM, CDR2 ANQGSEA. The CDR3 contains 11 residues. The CDR3 region has the DNA TGCAGCGGCAGGGAGGGCTACGAGCAGTACTTC. This gives the protein CSGREGYEQYF.

V and J are TRBV7-2 and TRBJ1-6; D is uncertain. V lost 3 bases and J lost 5, with 5 bases in between. Per germline, CDR1 SGHTA and CDR2 FQGNSA. CDR3 length: 13 residues. The CDR3 loop reads CASSLANNSPLHF. DNA for the CDR3: TGTGCCAGCAGCTTGGCCAATAATTCACCCCTCCACTTT.

V is TRBV20-1 and J is TRBJ2-5; D is possibly TRBD1 (6 bases). This CDR3 is built from 11 residues. Deletions cut 6 bases from V and 5 bases from J, with 10 bases between. CDR1 is DFQATT and CDR2 is SNEGSKA in the germline V gene (reference sequence). CDR3 sequence (DNA): TGCAGTGCAGATAGGGGGGAGACCCAGTACTTC. Encoded protein: CSADRGETQYF.

The chain uses TRBV7-2 and TRBJ2-7; 8 nucleotides line up with TRBD2. J was trimmed by 0 bases and V by 5 bases; bases with no gene match: 3. This CDR3 comprises 14 residues. Germline values: CDR1 SGHTA, CDR2 FQGNSA. CDR3 loop: CASSVSGSSYEQYF. Written as DNA, the CDR3 is TGTGCCAGCAGCGTAAGCGGGAGCTCCTACGAGCAGTACTTC.

The chain carries TRBV5-6 and TRBJ2-3, with D hard to call. The CDR3 consists of 12 residues. The germline V and J ends were trimmed by 2 bases and 6 bases, with 7 bases remaining between them. Germline-derived CDR1 and CDR2 are SGHDT and YYEEEE. This CDR3 reads CASSFPGDTQYF. Here the CDR3 DNA reads TGTGCCAGCAGCTTCCCCGGGGATACGCAGTATTTT.

This clone came up a few times. This rearrangement joins TRBV4-3 to TRBJ2-7, with D tentatively TRBD2 (6 bases). The V end was cut by 0 bases, the J end by 7 bases, with 10 bases between. In germline, CDR1 is LGHNA, CDR2 YSLEER. The CDR3 runs to 13 residues. The CDR3 nucleotides read TGCGCCAGCAGCCAAGATCGGCTAGCGGAGCAGTACTTC. Encoded protein: CASSQDRLAEQYF.

This chain joins TRBV7-3 and TRBJ1-2; 11 nucleotides agree with TRBD1. V dropped 0 bases and J dropped 8; count of bases not matched to a gene: 2. Looked up from germline, CDR1 is SGHTA and CDR2 is FQGTGA. This CDR3 has 14 amino acids. The CDR3 loop reads CASSLTGQGDGYTF. CDR3 DNA sequence: TGTGCCAGCAGCTTAACGGGACAGGGGGACGGCTACACCTTC.

J is TRBJ1-6 and V is TRBV29-1; 8 bases map to TRBD1. Trimming removed 7 bases from V and 7 bases from J; junction bases left unmatched: 6. Per germline, CDR1 SQVTM and CDR2 ANQGSEA. The CDR3 totals 13 residues. This CDR3 is CSGQQGENSPLHF. The CDR3 bases are TGCAGCGGGCAACAGGGGGAAAATTCACCCCTCCACTTT.

The chain has TRBV10-3 and TRBJ1-5; D perhaps matches TRBD1 (6 bases). Trimming pared 7 bases from V and 4 bases from J, leaving 11 bases between. The V gene's germline CDR1 is ENHRY and CDR2 SYGVKD. The CDR3 has 13 residues. The CDR3 sequence is CAITGGPNQPQHF. In DNA form, the CDR3 reads TGTGCCATCACGGGGGGCCCAAATCAGCCCCAGCATTTT.